Listed below are T cell receptor beta chains from one sample, sequenced in a study of cytomegalovirus exposure and HLA in healthy donors. TCRdb's table, derived via immunoSEQ multiplex PCR, lists solely in-frame clones and lacks some. The sample carries 83,000 or so clones, roughly 79% recorded once. The sequenced sample consisted of PBMCs. Source of these receptors: a woman under 40 in good health and CMV-seronegative. Both conserved end residues are part of each CDR3. The order of the fields is V gene, clone size, D gene, J gene, CDR3 DNA, CDR3 protein. The D gene is left open where the match is weak. Only some rows state a clone size, as once, few, many or a class for expanded clones.

>TRBV19|NA|NA|TRBJ1-2
TGTGCCAGTAGGGGACCGGGACTTCCCTATGGCTACACCTTC
CASRGPGLPYGYTF
>TRBV28|NA|NA|TRBJ1-1
TGTGCCAGCTACCCCAGTTTGCAGGGGATGGGAGCTTTCTTT
CASYPSLQGMGAFF
>TRBV21-1|NA|NA|TRBJ2-2
TGTGCCAGCAGCAAAGCGGGGACTAGCGGGAGTGGGAGGGTTGCCGGGGAGCTGTTTTTT
CASSKAGTSGSGRVAGELFF
>TRBV11-2|NA|NA|TRBJ1-5
TGTGCCAGCAGCTCCGGAGGCGGAGTGGGCTATAGCAATCAGCCCCAGCATTTT
CASSSGGGVGYSNQPQHF
>TRBV7-9|NA|TRBD1|TRBJ1-5
TGTGCCAGCGAACGACAGGGGTACAATCAGCCCCAGCATTTT
CASERQGYNQPQHF
>TRBV5-1|NA|TRBD1|TRBJ2-3
TGCGCCAGCAGCCCGGGGACAGTCACAGATACGCAGTATTTT
CASSPGTVTDTQYF
>TRBV4-2|NA|TRBD2|TRBJ2-2
TGTGCCAGCAGCCAAGATCGGACTAGCGGGAGGCGGTACACCGGGGAGCTGTTTTTT
CASSQDRTSGRRYTGELFF
>TRBV29-1|once|TRBD2|TRBJ2-1
TGCAGCGCTAGGACTAGCTCCTACAATGAGCAGTTCTTC
CSARTSSYNEQFF
>TRBV7-2|NA|NA|TRBJ2-7
TGTGCCAGCAGCTTGCCAGCGCGGGGCGGGACGTCCCGCTACGAGCAGTACTTC
CASSLPARGGTSRYEQYF
>TRBV9|NA|TRBD1|TRBJ2-5
TGTGCCAGCAGCAGCCGGGACAGGGCCTTTGAGACCCAGTACTTC
CASSSRDRAFETQYF
>TRBV7-8|few|NA|TRBJ2-7
TGTGCCAGCAGCTTAGGTACAGGTTCGCTCATCTACGAGCAGTACTTC
CASSLGTGSLIYEQYF
>TRBV27|NA|NA|TRBJ1-2
TGTGCCAGCAGTTTTGAGCAGGGCGGCGGCTACACCTTC
CASSFEQGGGYTF
>TRBV6-4|NA|TRBD2|TRBJ2-1
TGTGCCAGCAGTGTAGCGGGAGGGTCAACCAATGAGCAGTTCTTC
CASSVAGGSTNEQFF
>TRBV6-5|NA|NA|TRBJ1-5
TGTGCCAGCAATACAGGTTCACGGGATCAGCCCCAGCATTTT
CASNTGSRDQPQHF
>TRBV27|NA|TRBD2|TRBJ2-7
TGTGCCAGCAGTTTCTCCCCGGGAGGGCCCTACGAGCAGTACTTC
CASSFSPGGPYEQYF
>TRBV10-2|NA|NA|TRBJ1-3
TGCGCCAGCAGTGAAGGAAGCGTCTGGGGAGGTGGAAACACCATATATTTT
CASSEGSVWGGGNTIYF
>TRBV7-3|NA|TRBD2|TRBJ2-5
TGTGCCAGCAGCGCGGGACTAGCGGGATCAGAGACCCAGTACTTC
CASSAGLAGSETQYF
>TRBV14|NA|TRBD2|TRBJ2-7
TGTGCCAGCAGCCAAGTCAGGACTAGCTCGAGCTACGAGCAGTACTTC
CASSQVRTSSSYEQYF
>TRBV6-5|NA|NA|TRBJ1-1
TGTGCCAGCAGTTGGACAGAGAACACTGAAGCTTTCTTT
CASSWTENTEAFF
>TRBV4-2|NA|NA|TRBJ2-7
TGTGCCAGCAGCTCTATAGGCAGGGACTACGAGCAGTACTTC
CASSSIGRDYEQYF
>TRBV6-5|NA|TRBD2|TRBJ2-7
TGTGCCAGCAGTTACGCGGGGGCCTACGAGCAGTACTTC
CASSYAGAYEQYF
>TRBV9|NA|TRBD1|TRBJ1-1
TGTGCCAGCAGCGTAGCCGGGACAGGGGCATTAGACACTGAAGCTTTCTTT
CASSVAGTGALDTEAFF
>TRBV27|NA|NA|TRBJ1-1
TGTGCCAGCAGTTTTAACGGGGGGCCATACGGCGCTTTCTTT
CASSFNGGPYGAFF
>TRBV6-1|once|NA|TRBJ1-6
TGTGCCAGCAGTGATCTAAATTCACCCCTCCACTTT
CASSDLNSPLHF
>TRBV13|NA|TRBD1|TRBJ2-5
TGTGCCAGCAGTTCATCAGGGGGCGTGGAGACCCAGTACTTC
CASSSSGGVETQYF
>TRBV19|NA|NA|TRBJ1-1
TGTGCCAGTAGTATGAAACAGGGGAACACTGAAGCTTTCTTT
CASSMKQGNTEAFF
>TRBV7-8|NA|TRBD2|TRBJ2-5
TGTGCCAGCAGCGAGGCCGGGACTAGAGAGACCCAGTACTTC
CASSEAGTRETQYF
>TRBV28|NA|NA|TRBJ1-1
TGTGCCAGCAAGTTTGGGCTGGGGAACACTGAAGCTTTCTTT
CASKFGLGNTEAFF
>TRBV9|NA|TRBD1|TRBJ1-5
TGTGCCAGCAGCGGGGAGGGACAGGGGGTCAATCAGCCCCAGCATTTT
CASSGEGQGVNQPQHF
>TRBV5-6|NA|NA|TRBJ2-7
TGTGCCAGCAGCTTATCGGCGGGCGAGCAGTACTTC
CASSLSAGEQYF
>TRBV7-2|few|NA|TRBJ2-7
TGTGCCAGCAGCTTATGGGGTCTAGCAAGCGAGCAGTACTTC
CASSLWGLASEQYF
>TRBV11-2|NA|NA|TRBJ2-6
TGTGCCAGCAGCTCAGGAGTTAGGAGGGGGGCCAACGTCCTGACTTTC
CASSSGVRRGANVLTF
>TRBV19|NA|NA|TRBJ2-1
TGTGCCAGTAGTATAGCCCCGGGGTCTAGGGCTAGCACCTACAATGAGCAGTTCTTC
CASSIAPGSRASTYNEQFF
>TRBV5-1|few|TRBD1|TRBJ2-4
TGCGCCAGCAGCTTGGGACAGGGAAAGGACATTCAGTACTTC
CASSLGQGKDIQYF
>TRBV30|NA|NA|TRBJ2-1
TGTGCCTGGAGTGTACAGGGTATCTACAATGAGCAGTTCTTC
CAWSVQGIYNEQFF